What follows are 13 T cell receptor beta chains derived from one specimen sequenced in a study of T cell responses to AZD1222 COVID-19 vaccine. Libraries were prepared by immunoSEQ multiplex PCR; TCRdb keeps only in-frame clonotypes and omits some of them. The sample lists 150,000 to 200,000 clones, more than 75% occurring once. The sequences come from peripheral blood, collected on day 0 of MenACWY control vaccination. The receptors shown here come from an adult in good health.

The J gene is TRBJ1-2, the V gene TRBV7-8; a weak D match, TRBD1 (5 bases). Germline V CDR1 and CDR2: SGHVS, FQNEAQ. The CDR3 contains 15 residues. The V end was cut by 0 bases, the J end by 6 bases, with 14 bases between. The CDR3 reads CASSLADGTLDGYTF. The CDR3 coding sequence is TGTGCCAGCAGCTTAGCCGACGGGACTCTAGATGGCTACACCTTC. The whole variable domain, filled in from reference TRBV7-8 and TRBJ1-2, reads GAGVSQSPRYKVAKRGQDVALRCDPISGHVSLFWYQQALGQGPEFLTYFQNEAQLDKSGLPSDRFFAERPEGSVSTLKIQRTQQEDSAVYLCASSLADGTLDGYTFGSGTRLTVV.

The rearrangement links TRBV7-3 to TRBJ2-2; TRBD1 matches 7 bases. The CDR3 consists of 16 residues. The V gene's germline CDR1 is SGHTA and CDR2 FQGTGA. The V and J ends lost 5 bases and 0 bases, in that order; junction bases with no gene match: 6. In DNA, the CDR3 is TGTGCCAGCAGCCGAGCCGGGACAGCGAACACCGGGGAGCTGTTTTTT. This translates into CASSRAGTANTGELFF.

This chain connects TRBV27 to TRBJ2-3; tentatively, D is TRBD2 (6 bases). This CDR3 has 15 residues. CDR1 is MNHEY, CDR2 SMNVEV, per germline (reference sequence). Trimming cost V 0 bases and J 2 bases, with 9 bases left between them. In nucleotides, the CDR3 is TGTGCCAGCAGTTTATCAGGGACTTACACAGATACGCAGTATTTT. Translating it yields CASSLSGTYTDTQYF.

This rearrangement joins TRBV5-1 to TRBJ1-2; 7 nucleotides agree with TRBD1. This CDR3 is 13 amino acids long. Germline V gene sequence: CDR1 SGHRS, CDR2 YFSETQ. V shed 0 bases, J shed 8 bases, and the junction held 4 bases outside the gene matches. CDR3 region: CASSLGQGVGYTF. DNA of the CDR3: TGCGCCAGCAGCTTGGGACAGGGAGTCGGCTACACCTTC. The full variable domain, with the rest looked up from reference TRBV5-1 and TRBJ1-2, is KAGVTQTPRYLIKTRGQQVTLSCSPISGHRSVSWYQQTPGQGLQFLFEYFSETQRNKGNFPGRFSGRQFSNSRSEMNVSTLELGDSALYLCASSLGQGVGYTFGSGTRLTVV.

This chain connects TRBV7-9 to TRBJ1-6, with D perhaps TRBD1 (5 bases). Germline V gene sequence: CDR1 SEHNR, CDR2 FQNEAQ (reference sequence). CDR3 length: 17 amino acids. V was cut by 5 bases and J by 5 bases, with 19 bases left in between. CDR3 sequence reads: CASSTIDGGLNNSPLHF. CDR3 DNA: TGTGCCAGCAGCACTATAGACGGGGGACTTAATAATTCACCCCTCCACTTT.

The CDR3 protein is CASSVGTGGSNQPQHF. The CDR3 region has the DNA TGTGCCAGCAGCGTAGGAACAGGGGGCTCCAATCAGCCCCAGCATTTT. The chain couples TRBV7-2 to TRBJ1-5; 9 positions match TRBD1. The germline V gene has CDR1 SGHTA and CDR2 FQGNSA. Trimming cost V 5 bases and J 3 bases; bases outside gene matches: 8. The CDR3 is 16 residues long.

As for this clone: One junction end disagrees with the germline gene, perhaps due to a read error. V and J are TRBV27 and TRBJ2-5; the match to TRBD1 covers 8 bases. Per the germline V gene, CDR1 is MNHEY and CDR2 is SMNVEV (reference sequence). The CDR3 loop spans 15 amino acids. CDR3 region: CASSSGTGLGPPTHF. CDR3 nucleotides: TGTGCCAGCAGTTCTGGGACAGGCCTGGGCCCCCCGACACACTTC.

The rearrangement links TRBV21-1 to TRBJ2-5; the table gives TRBD2 as D, unverified against the DNA. TRBV21-1 is a recognized pseudogene. This CDR3 has 16 amino acids. CDR3 in DNA: TGTGCCAGCAGCAAAGGGGTAGGCGGGACCCAAGAGACCCAGTACTTC. It encodes CASSKGVGGTQETQYF.

This rearrangement joins TRBV6-5 to TRBJ2-5; no clear D. The V gene lost 6 bases and the J gene lost 5 bases, with 7 bases spanning the gap. The CDR3 runs 11 residues. The germline V gene has CDR1 MNHEY and CDR2 SVGAGI. The CDR3 DNA is TGTGCCAGCAGCCCCGGGGAGACCCAGTACTTC. Protein product: CASSPGETQYF.

The chain combines TRBV7-8 with TRBJ2-7; 9 nucleotides line up with TRBD1. The CDR3 length is 16 residues. CDR1 SGHVS and CDR2 FQNEAQ come from the germline V gene. The J segment lost 2 bases and the V segment lost 5 bases, leaving 10 bases of the junction unmatched. The CDR3 loop reads CASSPRDRGSTYEQYF. The CDR3 DNA reads as TGTGCCAGCAGCCCTAGAGACAGGGGGTCTACCTACGAGCAGTACTTC. Based on the CDR3 plus reference TRBV7-8 and TRBJ2-7, the full variable domain is GAGVSQSPRYKVAKRGQDVALRCDPISGHVSLFWYQQALGQGPEFLTYFQNEAQLDKSGLPSDRFFAERPEGSVSTLKIQRTQQEDSAVYLCASSPRDRGSTYEQYFGPGTRLTVT.

The chain links TRBV27 to TRBJ1-3; D call uncertain. Germline V lookup: CDR1 MNHEY, CDR2 SMNVEV (reference sequence). Trimming stripped 2 bases from V and 2 bases from J, with 10 bases between. CDR3 length: 15 residues. The CDR3 DNA is TGTGCCAGCAGTTTAAACACCCGCCCTGGAAACACCATATATTTT. As protein: CASSLNTRPGNTIYF.

This clone is a singleton in its sample. This chain connects TRBV9 to TRBJ2-5; 8 bases are a match to TRBD1. V shed 3 bases, J shed 3 bases, and the junction held 7 bases outside the gene matches. The germline V gene has CDR1 SGDLS and CDR2 YYNGEE. The length of the CDR3 is 15 residues. DNA for the CDR3: TGTGCCAGCAGCGCAGGGGGCCTATCCAAAGAGACCCAGTACTTC. Protein: CASSAGGLSKETQYF.

The rearrangement joins TRBV4-2 to TRBJ2-4, with D possibly being TRBD1 (5 bases). The CDR3 is made up of 15 amino acids. Germline V gene lookup returns CDR1 LGHNA and CDR2 YNFKEQ. V gave up 0 bases and J gave up 3 bases, with 9 bases separating them. The CDR3 loop reads CASSQEGDSKNIQYF. The CDR3 DNA reads TGTGCCAGCAGCCAAGAAGGTGACAGCAAAAACATTCAGTACTTC.